Listed below are T cell receptor beta chains from one sample, sequenced in a study of glioma-infiltrating T cells. TCRdb re-called the multiplex PCR reads through MiXCR, storing one row per CDR3 protein. The table records fewer than 250,000 distinct CDR3 sequences, more than 25% of them present only once. The sample was glioma tissue, nonneoplastic brain tissue, or PBMCs (not recorded which). These TCRs come from a human donor with low-grade glioma or glioblastoma, undergoing nonglioma brain surgery, or in good health (not recorded which). Both conserved end residues are part of each CDR3. D genes are given only for firm matches. Clone sizes are given selectively: once, few, many, or a class where the clone is expanded.

V gene	J gene	D gene	clone size	CDR3 DNA	CDR3 protein
TRBV6-4	TRBJ2-1	TRBD2	-	TGTGCCAGCAGTGACTCCGGGACTAGCTACTACAATGAGCAGTTCTTC	CASSDSGTSYYNEQFF
TRBV4-2	TRBJ2-3	-	many	TGTGCCAGCAGCCAAGGGACTGGGGGCCGCACAGATACGCAGTATTTT	CASSQGTGGRTDTQYF
TRBV19	TRBJ2-4	TRBD1	-	TGTGCCAGTACCGGGACAGGTGTTAAAAACATTCAGTACTTC	CASTGTGVKNIQYF
TRBV19	TRBJ2-2	-	-	TGTGCCAGTAGTAAGCTGGAGTCGGGCACCGGGGAGCTGTTTTTT	CASSKLESGTGELFF
TRBV6-1	TRBJ1-2	-	many	TGTGCCAGCAGTCCCCCTCCGGGCCTCGGCTACACCTTC	CASSPPPGLGYTF
TRBV7-9	TRBJ2-7	-	many	TGTGCCAGCAGCTTAAAGGAGGTAGCGCTGGACGAGCAGTACTTC	CASSLKEVALDEQYF
TRBV7-2	TRBJ2-7	TRBD1	many	TGTGCCAGCAGCAAGCAGGGGGCGATCGAGCAGTACTTC	CASSKQGAIEQYF
TRBV5-4	TRBJ1-4	-	-	TGTGCCAGCAGCCCCCAAGTAGGGGATAATGAAAAACTGTTTTTT	CASSPQVGDNEKLFF
TRBV4-2	TRBJ2-1	TRBD1	many	TGTGCCAGCAGCCAAGATCGGGGACAGGGACGGGAGCAGTTCTTC	CASSQDRGQGREQFF
TRBV12-3/TRBV12-4	TRBJ1-1	TRBD1	many	TGTGCCAGCAGACGACAGGGGGCGGAGAACACTGAAGCTTTCTTT	CASRRQGAENTEAFF
TRBV7-2	TRBJ2-7	TRBD2	many	TGTGCCAGCAGCCTCCCGTCCGGGACTAGCGGGGTCCAAGGGTACTTC	CASSLPSGTSGVQGYF
TRBV5-1	TRBJ1-1	TRBD1	few	TGCGCCAGCAGTCTCCGACAGGGGGCGGGTAGCACTGAAGCTTTCTTT	CASSLRQGAGSTEAFF